Below, 18 T cell receptor beta chains from the same sample are listed, as sequenced in a study of T cell repertoires in cytomegalovirus infection. MiXCR, run by TCRdb on the reads, gives a single entry per CDR3 protein. The sample lists over 150,000 distinct CDR3 sequences; approximately 18% were seen once. Material for sequencing was CD8+ T cells from PBMCs. These receptors all stem from a human donor in good health (CMV status not recorded). Some clones in this sample may be carry-over from other donors' samples.

This clonotype occurred a few times. The chain uses TRBV7-6 and TRBJ1-4, with D unclear. V lost 1 base and J lost 8, with 14 bases in between. This CDR3 region has 15 residues. Per germline, CDR1 SGHVS and CDR2 FNYEAQ. CDR3 sequence: CASSLVRHSDEKLFF. The CDR3 DNA follows: TGTGCCAGCAGCTTAGTTCGACACTCCGACGAAAAACTGTTTTTT. The variable domain in full, with the rest retrieved from reference TRBV7-6 and TRBJ1-4, is GAGVSQSPRYKVTKRGQDVALRCDPISGHVSLYWYRQALGQGPEFLTYFNYEAQQDKSGLPNDRFSAERPEGSISTLTIQRTEQRDSAMYRCASSLVRHSDEKLFFGSGTQLSVL.

This clonotype has only a few counts. J is TRBJ1-3 and V is TRBV7-2, with D possibly TRBD1 on 5 matching bases. With 4 bases removed from V and 0 bases from J, the gap between germline ends came to 10 bases. This CDR3 is 15 amino acids long. From germline, CDR1 is SGHTA and CDR2 FQGNSA. CDR3 nucleotides: TGTGCCAGCAGCTCCAAGGGGCCCTCTGGAAACACCATATATTTT. Translated: CASSSKGPSGNTIYF.

This clonotype was counted between two and nine times. The V gene is TRBV6-2 or TRBV6-3, the J gene TRBJ2-5; TRBD1 is a possible D gene (5 bases). Germline V gene sequence: CDR1 MNHEY, CDR2 SVGEGT. V lost 4 bases and J 5 bases, leaving 11 bases between the germline ends. The CDR3 totals 13 residues. CDR3 region: CASSSQDWETQYF. The CDR3 DNA reads TGTGCCAGCAGTTCACAGGATTGGGAGACCCAGTACTTC.

This clonotype was seen a handful of times. The chain combines TRBV29-1 with TRBJ1-2; maybe TRBD1 (6 bases). Between the trimmed V and J ends, which lost 6 bases and 6 bases, there was a span of 17 bases. The CDR3 contains 13 residues. Germline CDR1 reads SQVTM; CDR2 reads ANQGSEA. The DNA for the CDR3 is TGCAGCGTCGCCTGGGGGCAAGCAGATGGCTACACCTTC. Translated, it gives CSVAWGQADGYTF.

The V and J genes are TRBV6-5 and TRBJ2-3; TRBD1 matches at 7 bases. The V and J ends lost 0 bases and 6 bases, in that order; junction bases with no gene match: 12. The CDR3 contains 17 residues. The germline gives CDR1 MNHEY, CDR2 SVGAGI. This CDR3 reads CASSYSIFEGARDTQYF. The CDR3 DNA follows: TGTGCCAGCAGTTACTCGATTTTTGAGGGGGCGAGGGATACGCAGTATTTT.

A few counts support this clonotype. CDR3 bases: TGTGCCAGCAGTTACTCCTCACAGACCTCCTACGAGCAGTACTTC. This codes for CASSYSSQTSYEQYF. The rearrangement uses TRBV6-6 and TRBJ2-7; D is ambiguous. Trimming took 0 bases from V and 0 from J, leaving 9 bases between them. CDR3 length equals 15 residues. Germline CDR1 and CDR2: MNHNY and SVGAGI (reference sequence).

The J gene is TRBJ2-7, the V gene TRBV7-9; D ambiguous. From germline, CDR1 is SEHNR and CDR2 FQNEAQ (reference sequence). This CDR3 comprises 14 residues. V was pared by 0 bases and J by 2 bases, with 8 bases between. This chain's CDR3 is CASSLARVTYEQYF. CDR3 bases: TGTGCCAGCAGCTTAGCGAGAGTTACCTACGAGCAGTACTTC.

The sample holds a few counts of this clonotype. This chain joins TRBV4-3 and TRBJ1-4, with D uncertain. The V and J ends lost 4 bases and 0 bases respectively, with 12 bases between them. CDR3 length equals 16 residues. From germline, CDR1 is LGHNA and CDR2 YSLEER. In DNA form, the CDR3 reads TGCGCCAGCAGCCCGACCGGAATAACAACTAATGAAAAACTGTTTTTT. It encodes CASSPTGITTNEKLFF.

This clonotype came up a few times. The chain joins TRBV7-8 to TRBJ2-4, with TRBD1 matching over 8 bases. The CDR3 loop spans 13 amino acids. Per germline, CDR1 SGHVS and CDR2 FQNEAQ. Unmatched junction bases numbered 11, after V lost 6 bases and J lost 13 bases. The CDR3 reads CASSPGGLIGQYF. The DNA of the CDR3 is TGTGCCAGCAGTCCAGGGGGCTTAATCGGACAGTACTTC. Using reference TRBV7-8 and TRBJ2-4 for the parts outside the CDR3, the full variable domain is GAGVSQSPRYKVAKRGQDVALRCDPISGHVSLFWYQQALGQGPEFLTYFQNEAQLDKSGLPSDRFFAERPEGSVSTLKIQRTQQEDSAVYLCASSPGGLIGQYFGAGTRLSVL.

CDR3 bases: TGTGCCAGCAGCCTGACAGACCAAGAGACCCAGTACTTC. Encoded protein: CASSLTDQETQYF. The chain employs TRBV12-3 or TRBV12-4 and TRBJ2-5; perhaps TRBD1 as D (5 bases). V was clipped by 6 bases and J by 0 bases, with 8 bases between them. CDR3 length: 13 amino acids.

The rearrangement uses TRBV5-6 and TRBJ1-1, with no clear D. The V gene's germline CDR1 is SGHDT and CDR2 YYEEEE. V was clipped by 4 bases and J by 0 bases, with 13 bases between them. The CDR3 sequence is 15 residues long. The CDR3 region has the DNA TGTGCCAGCAGCCCATGGACCGGTGTGAACACTGAAGCTTTCTTT. This sequence encodes CASSPWTGVNTEAFF.

This clonotype was counted only a few times. The chain uses TRBV27 and TRBJ1-1, with 10 bases aligning to TRBD1. After removal of 2 bases from V and 7 bases from J, the junction contained 10 bases not matched to a gene. Germline-derived CDR1 and CDR2 are MNHEY and SMNVEV (reference sequence). The length of the CDR3 is 16 residues. The CDR3 sequence is CASSLVSGTGASEAFF. DNA for the CDR3: TGTGCCAGCAGTTTAGTATCCGGGACAGGGGCTAGTGAAGCTTTCTTT.

Only a few counts were recorded for this clonotype. The CDR3, as DNA: TGTGCCAGCAGCCCCGAATATGAAGCTTTCTTT. This translates into CASSPEYEAFF. The V call is TRBV7-9, the J call TRBJ1-1; no firm D call. The CDR3 has 11 residues. Germline values: CDR1 SEHNR, CDR2 FQNEAQ (reference sequence). V was shortened by 5 bases and J by 7 bases, with 8 bases between the two germline ends.

This clonotype was counted only a few times. This chain links TRBV7-2 with TRBJ2-3; 8 bases agree with TRBD2. Trimming took 5 bases from V and 2 from J; bases not matched to a gene: 9. The CDR3 spans 16 residues. Germline CDR1 is SGHTA and CDR2 is FQGNSA. Here the CDR3 DNA reads TGTGCCAGCAGCCCTGAGACTAGCGATTACACAGATACGCAGTATTTT. Its protein product is CASSPETSDYTDTQYF. Drawing the rest from reference TRBV7-2 and TRBJ2-3, the complete variable domain is GAGVSQSPSNKVTEKGKDVELRCDPISGHTALYWYRQSLGQGLEFLIYFQGNSAPDKSGLPSDRFSAERTGGSVSTLTIQRTQQEDSAVYLCASSPETSDYTDTQYFGPGTRLTVL.

Turning to this clonotype: This is likely a read error, given that the CDR3 carries no conserved phenylalanine or tryptophan at its end. The rearrangement uses TRBV20-1 and TRBJ2-3, with D perhaps TRBD1 or TRBD2 (5 bases each). This CDR3 contains 17 residues. Germline V lookup: CDR1 DFQATT, CDR2 SNEGSKA (reference sequence). V was trimmed by 2 bases and J by 0 bases, leaving 18 bases between them. CDR3 sequence (DNA): TGCAGTGCTAGACCGTACGGGGCGTCGCGAAGCACAGATACGCAGTATTTG. Translating gives CSARPYGASRSTDTQYL.

This chain uses TRBV6-5 with TRBJ2-1; 7 bases match TRBD1. CDR1 MNHEY and CDR2 SVGAGI come from the germline V gene. V lost 9 bases to trimming and J lost 5 bases; unmatched junction nucleotides: 1. The length of the CDR3 is 11 residues. The DNA of the CDR3 is TGTGCCAGTGACAGGGACAATGAGCAGTTCTTC. This gives the protein CASDRDNEQFF.

A single count supports this clonotype. The chain joins TRBV7-6 to TRBJ2-7, with D possibly being TRBD1 (6 bases). Germline lookup yields CDR1 SGHVS and CDR2 FNYEAQ. The V end lost 5 bases, the J end lost 0 bases, and 26 bases lay between the germline ends. The CDR3 contains 19 residues. CDR3 nucleotides: TGTGCCAGCAGCCGCGTCCTCAAAACCTCAGGACAGTTCTCCTACGAGCAGTACTTC. This encodes CASSRVLKTSGQFSYEQYF.

This clonotype was seen repeatedly, ten times or more. J is TRBJ1-1 and V is TRBV14, with 9 bases matching TRBD1. Germline values: CDR1 SGHDN, CDR2 FVKESK. With V trimmed by 4 bases and J by 1 base, 10 bases remained unmatched. The CDR3 contains 17 residues. The DNA of the CDR3 is TGTGCCAGCAGCCGGCCGGGACAGGGTGTGGAGAACACTGAAGCTTTCTTT. Translated: CASSRPGQGVENTEAFF.